These 17 T cell receptor beta chains came from one sample sequenced in a study of blood T cell repertoires in COVID-19. The assay was immunoSEQ multiplex PCR, and TCRdb's table has in-frame clones only and misses some. Here the sample spans tens of thousands of clones, 85% to 90% being singletons. What was sequenced was peripheral blood. The receptors stem from a man aged 65 to 85 with active COVID-19.

This clone was seen only once. This chain connects TRBV4-3 to TRBJ2-7; 12 bases fit TRBD2. Germline lookup yields CDR1 LGHNA and CDR2 YSLEER. The CDR3 sequence is 16 residues long. Losses at the gene ends were 0 bases for V and 4 bases for J; bases not matched to a gene: 4. CDR3 DNA: TGCGCCAGCAGCCAAGACCGGCTAGCGGGAGGGTACGAGCAGTACTTC. Amino acids: CASSQDRLAGGYEQYF.

The chain uses TRBV28 and TRBJ2-2; possibly TRBD2 for D (6 bases). The CDR3 has 14 residues. V lost 6 bases, J lost 3 bases, and 11 bases lay in between. The germline V gene has CDR1 MDHEN and CDR2 SYDVKM. CDR3 bases: TGTGCCAGCAGCAGCGCGGGATACACCGGGGAGCTGTTTTTT. This sequence encodes CASSSAGYTGELFF.

The V and J genes are TRBV25-1 and TRBJ1-6; a possible D gene is TRBD1 (6 bases). Trimming took 5 bases from V and 6 from J, leaving 11 bases between them. The CDR3 length is 14 residues. Germline CDR1 reads MGHDK; CDR2 reads SYGVNS. The CDR3 here is CASSYTGTNSPLHF. The CDR3 region has the DNA TGTGCCAGCAGTTACACAGGGACTAATTCACCCCTCCACTTT.

The chain carries TRBV30 and TRBJ2-3; 9 bases match TRBD2. CDR1 is GTSNPN, CDR2 SVGIG, per germline (reference sequence). V lost 4 bases to trimming and J lost 4 bases; unmatched junction nucleotides: 6. There are 14 residues in the CDR3. CDR3 in amino acids: CAWISREGADTQYF. CDR3 DNA sequence: TGTGCCTGGATTTCGCGGGAGGGCGCAGATACGCAGTATTTT.

V is TRBV25-1 and J is TRBJ1-1; D is possibly TRBD1 (5 bases). The CDR3 is made up of 14 amino acids. With 7 bases removed from V and 1 base from J, the gap between germline ends came to 13 bases. Germline CDR1 MGHDK, CDR2 SYGVNS. CDR3 in amino acids: CASKLSGGNTEAFF. In DNA, the CDR3 is TGTGCCAGCAAACTTAGCGGGGGGAACACTGAAGCTTTCTTT.

This chain joins TRBV3-1 (or the pseudogene TRBV3-2) and TRBJ1-6; no definite D call. The CDR3 totals 15 residues. CDR1 and CDR2 (germline): LGHDT, YNNKEL (reference sequence). V shed 3 bases and J shed 9 bases, with 15 bases lying between them. DNA of the CDR3: TGTGCCAGCAGCCAGTCTCAGTCTAGCGCTTCACCCCTCCACTTT. This translates into CASSQSQSSASPLHF.

J is TRBJ1-1 and V is TRBV27; 8 bases agree with TRBD1. Per the germline V gene, CDR1 is MNHEY and CDR2 is SMNVEV (reference sequence). J lost 7 bases, V lost 8 bases, and 12 bases had no gene match. The CDR3 extends over 14 amino acids. CDR3 nucleotides: TGTGCCAGCGTCCAGGGGGCCACCCGGGGTGAAGCTTTCTTT. Translated, it gives CASVQGATRGEAFF.

The chain carries TRBV6-5 and TRBJ1-6; 7 bases match TRBD1. With 5 bases clipped from V and 9 bases from J, the junction kept 10 bases outside the gene matches. The CDR3 covers 15 residues. In germline, CDR1 is MNHEY, CDR2 SVGAGI. The CDR3 nucleotides are TGTGCCAGCAGTCCCCAGACAGGGACGGCTTCACCCCTCCACTTT. Translation gives CASSPQTGTASPLHF.

The rearrangement links TRBV14 to TRBJ2-2, with a tentative D call TRBD2 (5 bases). Germline V gene lookup returns CDR1 SGHDN and CDR2 FVKESK. The CDR3 loop spans 15 amino acids. V was cut by 4 bases and J by 2 bases, with 11 bases left in between. Here the CDR3 reads CASSRELGNTGELFF. The DNA of the CDR3 is TGTGCCAGCAGCCGGGAGCTGGGAAACACCGGGGAGCTGTTTTTT.

The J gene is TRBJ2-1, the V gene TRBV7-2, with TRBD1 matching over 9 bases. The CDR3 extends over 18 amino acids. Germline V CDR1 and CDR2: SGHTA, FQGNSA. V lost 5 bases to trimming and J lost 1 base; unmatched junction nucleotides: 12. This chain's CDR3 is CASSRPGTGFGSYNEQFF. The CDR3 bases are TGTGCCAGCAGCCGTCCCGGGACAGGGTTCGGGTCCTACAATGAGCAGTTCTTC.

The chain is built from TRBV24-1 and TRBJ2-7; TRBD1 might be the D (5 bases). Germline V gives CDR1 KGHDR, CDR2 SFDVKD. The CDR3 contains 15 residues. Between the trimmed V and J ends, which lost 4 bases and 3 bases, there was a span of 15 bases. The CDR3 DNA reads TGTGCCACCAGTGACTCGAGACAGTCTTTCTACGAGCAGTACTTC. Encoded protein: CATSDSRQSFYEQYF.

The chain carries TRBV9 and TRBJ1-3; 11 nucleotides line up with TRBD1. Looked up from germline, CDR1 is SGDLS and CDR2 is YYNGEE. V lost 4 bases, J lost 0 bases, and 15 bases stayed unmatched. The CDR3 totals 20 residues. Here the CDR3 reads CASSRRTGGLTSSSGNTIYF. The DNA of the CDR3 is TGTGCCAGCAGCAGACGGACAGGGGGCTTGACCTCGAGCTCTGGAAACACCATATATTTT.

The genes are TRBV3-1 (or the pseudogene TRBV3-2) and TRBJ1-4; a possible D gene is TRBD1 (5 bases). Trimming stripped 1 base from V and 3 bases from J, with 9 bases between. The V gene's germline CDR1 is LGHDT and CDR2 YNNKEL (reference sequence). This CDR3 is built from 15 residues. The CDR3 coding sequence is TGTGCCAGCAGCCAAGTGGGCAGGGCTAATGAAAAACTGTTTTTT. Translating gives CASSQVGRANEKLFF.

The rearrangement uses TRBV24-1 and TRBJ2-1; 8 bases map to TRBD2. Losses at the gene ends were 1 base for V and 6 bases for J; bases not matched to a gene: 7. Germline V gene sequence: CDR1 KGHDR, CDR2 SFDVKD. The CDR3 is made up of 16 amino acids. CDR3 nucleotides: TGTGCCACCAGTGATTTTCGAGCGGGAGTGGTCAATGAGCAGTTCTTC. Its protein is CATSDFRAGVVNEQFF.

This sequence joins TRBV19 and TRBJ1-5; TRBD1 might be the D (6 bases). Germline CDR1 is LNHDA and CDR2 is SQIVND (reference sequence). This CDR3 comprises 14 residues. V lost 3 bases and J 5 bases, leaving 11 bases between the germline ends. CDR3 amino acids: CASSIGTLDQPQHF. CDR3 sequence (DNA): TGTGCCAGTAGTATTGGGACATTAGATCAGCCCCAGCATTTT.

This chain uses TRBV7-2 with TRBJ2-6; D might be TRBD2 (5 bases). Per germline, CDR1 SGHTA and CDR2 FQGNSA. The CDR3 covers 15 residues. The germline V and J ends were trimmed by 6 bases and 2 bases, with 11 bases remaining between them. The CDR3 loop is CASRRVGAGANVLTF. Here the CDR3 DNA reads TGTGCCAGCAGGAGGGTGGGAGCTGGGGCCAACGTCCTGACTTTC.

The genes are TRBV5-1 and TRBJ1-1, with D maybe TRBD1 (6 bases). The CDR3 length is 14 residues. CDR1 and CDR2 (germline): SGHRS, YFSETQ. V was pared by 2 bases and J by 5 bases, with 13 bases between. In DNA form, the CDR3 reads TGCGCCAGCAGCTTAGAGGGGGTATGGACTGAAGCTTTCTTT. Translation: CASSLEGVWTEAFF.